The rows below give T cell receptor beta chains drawn from one sample of a study of T cell clones after liver transplantation. Some clones are missing from TCRdb's copy, which holds only in-frame ones; the method was immunoSEQ multiplex PCR. The table has around 100,000 clones, 80% to 85% seen once; the top ten hold just under 1%. This specimen consisted of CD4+ T cells from blood, obtained before liver transplant. The origin of the receptors is a human donor who received a liver transplant. The CDR3 runs from the conserved cysteine through the conserved F or W. D genes are given only for firm matches. A row's size may be missing; if present it is once, few, many or a size class.

TGCGCCAAATTTTGGGTAGCCGCATACAATGAGCAGTTCTTC,CAKFWVAAYNEQFF,TRBV10-1,TRBJ2-1,NA,once
TGTGCCAGCAGCGTTACTTTAGCGGGGGGCGGCCAAGAGACCCAGTACTTC,CASSVTLAGGGQETQYF,TRBV4-2,TRBJ2-5,TRBD2,NA
TGTGCCAGCAGTGAAGACGGGAGCTATGGCTACACCTTC,CASSEDGSYGYTF,TRBV2,TRBJ1-2,NA,NA
TGTGCCAGCAGCTTAGGGGGAGTCCGGGCGGATGGCTACACCTTC,CASSLGGVRADGYTF,TRBV7-2,TRBJ1-2,NA,NA
TGTGCCAGCAGCTTAGGGGGGCGACAGGGCGGCGGAAACACCATATATTTT,CASSLGGRQGGGNTIYF,TRBV7-2,TRBJ1-3,TRBD1,NA
TGTGCCAGCAGCTCCCTACCTAGCAATCAGCCCCAGCATTTT,CASSSLPSNQPQHF,TRBV7-6,TRBJ1-5,NA,NA
TGTGCCAGCAGCTTGGACACAGGGAGCACAGATACGCAGTATTTT,CASSLDTGSTDTQYF,TRBV5-4,TRBJ2-3,NA,NA
TGTGCCTCTTTAACACGGGGGGGCGATGAAAAACTGTTTTTT,CASLTRGGDEKLFF,TRBV19,TRBJ1-4,NA,NA
TGTGCCAGCAGTGATGGGCAGGGAAACACTGAAGCTTTCTTT,CASSDGQGNTEAFF,TRBV2,TRBJ1-1,NA,NA
TGTGCCAGCAGGGGTTGGGCCAAAAACATTCAGTACTTC,CASRGWAKNIQYF,TRBV2,TRBJ2-4,NA,NA
TGCGCCAGCAGCTTGGGACAGGGGGTCGAAAAACTGTTTTTT,CASSLGQGVEKLFF,TRBV5-1,TRBJ1-4,TRBD1,once